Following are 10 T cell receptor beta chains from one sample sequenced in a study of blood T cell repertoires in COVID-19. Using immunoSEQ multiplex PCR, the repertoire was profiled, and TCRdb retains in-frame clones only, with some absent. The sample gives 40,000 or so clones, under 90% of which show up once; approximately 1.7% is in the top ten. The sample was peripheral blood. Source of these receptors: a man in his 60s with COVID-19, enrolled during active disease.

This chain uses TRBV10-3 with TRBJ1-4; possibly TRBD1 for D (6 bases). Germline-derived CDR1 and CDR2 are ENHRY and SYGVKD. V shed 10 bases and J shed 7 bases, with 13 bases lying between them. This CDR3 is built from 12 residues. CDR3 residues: CATGRGAEKLFF. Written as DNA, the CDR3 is TGTGCCACCGGGCGGGGGGCTGAAAAACTGTTTTTT.

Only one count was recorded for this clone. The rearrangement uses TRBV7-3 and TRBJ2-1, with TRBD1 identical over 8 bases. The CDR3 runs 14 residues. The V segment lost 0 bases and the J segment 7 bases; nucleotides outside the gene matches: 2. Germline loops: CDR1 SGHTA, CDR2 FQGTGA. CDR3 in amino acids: CASSLTGQVNEQFF. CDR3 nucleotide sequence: TGTGCCAGCAGCTTAACGGGACAGGTTAATGAGCAGTTCTTC. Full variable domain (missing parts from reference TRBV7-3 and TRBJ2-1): GAGVSQTPSNKVTEKGKYVELRCDPISGHTALYWYRQSLGQGPEFLIYFQGTGAADDSGLPNDRFFAVRPEGSVSTLKIQRTERGDSAVYLCASSLTGQVNEQFFGPGTRLTVL.

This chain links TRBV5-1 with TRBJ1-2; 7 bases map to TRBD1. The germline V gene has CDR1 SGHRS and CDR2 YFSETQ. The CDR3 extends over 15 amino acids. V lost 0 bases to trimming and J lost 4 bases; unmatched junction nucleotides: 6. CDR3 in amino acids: CASSLEGTGVYGYTF. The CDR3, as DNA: TGCGCCAGCAGCTTGGAAGGAACAGGGGTCTATGGCTACACCTTC.

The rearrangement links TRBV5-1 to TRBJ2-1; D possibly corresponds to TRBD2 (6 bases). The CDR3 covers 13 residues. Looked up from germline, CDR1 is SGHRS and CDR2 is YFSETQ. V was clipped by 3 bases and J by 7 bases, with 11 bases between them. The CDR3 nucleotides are TGCGCCAGCAGCTCGGGGCGGGGAAATGAGCAGTTCTTC. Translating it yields CASSSGRGNEQFF.

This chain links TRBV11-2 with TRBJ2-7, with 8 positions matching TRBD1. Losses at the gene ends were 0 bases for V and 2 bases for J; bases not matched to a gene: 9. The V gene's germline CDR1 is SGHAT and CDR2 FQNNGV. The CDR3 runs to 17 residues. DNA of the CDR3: TGTGCCAGCAGCTTAGATGGAGGGCAGGGGGCTCCCTACGAGCAGTACTTC. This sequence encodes CASSLDGGQGAPYEQYF.

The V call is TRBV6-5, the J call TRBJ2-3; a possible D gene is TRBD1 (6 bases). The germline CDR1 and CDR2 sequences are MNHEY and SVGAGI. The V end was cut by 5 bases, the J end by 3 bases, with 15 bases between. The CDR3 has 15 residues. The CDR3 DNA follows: TGTGCCAGCAGTCCGGACGGGCAGGGGACAGATACGCAGTATTTT. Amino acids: CASSPDGQGTDTQYF.

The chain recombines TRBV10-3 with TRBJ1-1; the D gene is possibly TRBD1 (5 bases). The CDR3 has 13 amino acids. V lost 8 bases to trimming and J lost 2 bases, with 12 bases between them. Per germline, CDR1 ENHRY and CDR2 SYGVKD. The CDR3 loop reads CAIVSQGNTEAFF. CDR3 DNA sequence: TGTGCCATCGTCAGTCAGGGTAACACTGAAGCTTTCTTT.

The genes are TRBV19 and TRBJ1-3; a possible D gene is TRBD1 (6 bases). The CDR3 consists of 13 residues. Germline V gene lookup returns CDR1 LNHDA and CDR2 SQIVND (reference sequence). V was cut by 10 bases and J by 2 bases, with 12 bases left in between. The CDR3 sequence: CATHGTPGNTIYF. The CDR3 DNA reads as TGTGCCACCCACGGGACACCTGGAAACACCATATATTTT.

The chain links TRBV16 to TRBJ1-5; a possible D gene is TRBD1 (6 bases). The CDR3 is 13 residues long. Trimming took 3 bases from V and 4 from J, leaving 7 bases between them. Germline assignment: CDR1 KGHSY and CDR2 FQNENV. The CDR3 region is CASSQTGNQPQHF. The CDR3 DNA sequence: TGTGCCAGCAGCCAGACAGGTAATCAGCCCCAGCATTTT.

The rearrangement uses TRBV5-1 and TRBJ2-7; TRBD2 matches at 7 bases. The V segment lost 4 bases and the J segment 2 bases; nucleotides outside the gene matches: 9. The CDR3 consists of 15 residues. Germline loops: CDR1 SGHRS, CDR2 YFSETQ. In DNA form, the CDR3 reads TGCGCCAGCAGCCCAGCGGGGACGGAGACCTACGAGCAGTACTTC. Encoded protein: CASSPAGTETYEQYF.